Each of the 9 T cell receptor beta chains below was sequenced from the same sample in a study of T-cell reconstitution after alpha-beta-depleted transplantation in children. A TCRbeta library incorporating unique molecular identifiers was prepared. TCRdb re-called the PCR reads through MiXCR, storing one row per CDR3 protein. The table shows about 600,000 distinct CDR3 sequences, with more than 20% occurring only once. This material consisted of PBMCs, mostly from graft donor cells, taken 360 days after TCRalphabeta/CD19-depleted stem cell transplant. These receptors were obtained from a boy under three years old who had a stem cell transplant for acute myeloid leukemia, so the T cells may come from the graft donor.

In its sample, this clonotype was seen many times. The V call is TRBV20-1, the J call TRBJ2-7; weak D call: TRBD2 (7 bases). There are 14 residues in the CDR3. V was cut by 1 base and J by 5 bases, with 15 bases left in between. Germline lookup yields CDR1 DFQATT and CDR2 SNEGSKA (reference sequence). The CDR3 spells CSARVGGALHEQYF. CDR3 nucleotide sequence: TGCAGTGCTAGAGTTGGGGGGGCATTGCACGAGCAGTACTTC.

This clonotype was counted at least ten times. This chain joins TRBV20-1 and TRBJ2-1; D might be TRBD1 (6 bases). The V gene lost 4 bases and the J gene lost 0 bases, with 19 bases spanning the gap. CDR3 length equals 17 residues. The germline V gene encodes CDR1 DFQATT and CDR2 SNEGSKA (reference sequence). This CDR3 is CSATQRQAFFSYNEQFF. CDR3 coding DNA: TGCAGTGCTACACAGCGACAGGCCTTTTTCTCCTACAATGAGCAGTTCTTC.

The sample holds a few counts of this clonotype. This sequence joins TRBV28 and TRBJ2-7; the D gene is possibly TRBD1 (5 bases). The CDR3 consists of 15 residues. Trimming shortened V by 4 bases and J by 3 bases, and 16 bases separated the two germline ends. CDR1 is MDHEN, CDR2 SYDVKM, per germline. CDR3 sequence reads: CASSSPGLGLYEQYV. Here the CDR3 DNA reads TGTGCCAGCAGTTCGCCAGGGTTGGGGCTCTACGAGCAGTACGTC.

The sample holds many counts of this clonotype. The chain joins TRBV29-1 to TRBJ2-3; 7 nucleotides line up with TRBD2. This CDR3 has 15 amino acids. The V and J ends lost 6 bases and 2 bases, in that order; junction bases with no gene match: 11. Germline V CDR1 and CDR2: SQVTM, ANQGSEA. The CDR3 nucleotides read TGCAGCGTGCCGCCGCGGGGGACGGCCACAGATACGCAGTATTTT. Protein product: CSVPPRGTATDTQYF.

This clonotype was recorded a few times. CDR3 in amino acids: CASRGGTNYGYTF. CDR3 in DNA: TGTGCCAGCAGGGGCGGGACTAACTATGGCTACACCTTC. The V call is TRBV12-3 or TRBV12-4, the J call TRBJ1-2, with no clear D. The CDR3 covers 13 residues. Trimming shortened V by 6 bases and J by 0 bases, and 8 bases separated the two germline ends.

The V call is TRBV20-1, the J call TRBJ1-3; D not resolved. Between the trimmed V and J ends, which lost 5 bases and 0 bases, there was a span of 11 bases. CDR1 and CDR2 (germline): DFQATT, SNEGSKA (reference sequence). The CDR3 has 14 residues. CDR3 protein: CSARRQISGNTIYF. The CDR3 DNA reads as TGCAGTGCTCGAAGACAAATCTCTGGAAACACCATATATTTT.

This clonotype was recorded a few times. This rearrangement joins TRBV7-2 to TRBJ2-7, with unresolved D. CDR3 length equals 13 residues. V lost 4 bases to trimming and J lost 4 bases, with 11 bases between them. The germline V gene has CDR1 SGHTA and CDR2 FQGNSA. The CDR3 sequence is CASSSLDGYEQYF. Written as DNA, the CDR3 is TGTGCCAGCAGCTCCCTGGATGGGTACGAGCAGTACTTC.

This clonotype was detected ten times or more. V usage is TRBV6-1 and J usage is TRBJ2-1; 8 positions agree with TRBD1. Germline V CDR1 and CDR2: MNHNS, SASEGT. This CDR3 is 14 amino acids long. J was trimmed by 5 bases and V by 6 bases; bases with no gene match: 6. The CDR3 nucleotides read TGTGCCAGCAGGAGAGGACAGGGCGACAATGAGCAGTTCTTC. Translated: CASRRGQGDNEQFF.

The genes are TRBV5-5 and TRBJ2-3; D possibly uses TRBD1 or TRBD2 (5 bases each). Germline lookup yields CDR1 SGHKS and CDR2 YYEKEE (reference sequence). The CDR3 is made up of 13 amino acids. V lost 0 bases and J lost 6, with 8 bases in between. The CDR3 region is CASSLGWGDTQYF. CDR3 sequence (DNA): TGTGCCAGCAGCTTGGGCTGGGGGGATACGCAGTATTTT.